This T cell receptor (beta chain) was obtained from a study of T cell responses to AZD1222 COVID-19 vaccine. Study context: Second-dose schedules of about 4 or about 12 weeks were combined.

Study results and limitations: Targets within unmutated variant regions were reportedly found for nearly half of spike-specific TCRs. The donor group comprised mostly white British people and more females; the analysis possibly underestimated clonal diversity.

Worth noting for this clone: The antigen is undetermined.

This CDR3 comprises 14 residues. With 4 bases clipped from V and 3 bases from J, the junction kept 2 bases outside the gene matches. Germline V CDR1 and CDR2: SGHRS, YFSETQ. TCRdb's table, derived via immunoSEQ multiplex PCR, lists solely in-frame clones and lacks some. The data show 150,000 to 200,000 clones, 93% seen once. The chain joins TRBV5-1 to TRBJ1-2; 11 bases fit TRBD1. The clonotype originates from an adult in good health. The material sequenced was peripheral blood, taken on day 0 of AZD1222 vaccination. CDR3 sequence: CASSRDRGDYGYTF. CDR3 nucleotides: TGCGCCAGCAGCAGGGACAGGGGGGACTATGGCTACACCTTC.